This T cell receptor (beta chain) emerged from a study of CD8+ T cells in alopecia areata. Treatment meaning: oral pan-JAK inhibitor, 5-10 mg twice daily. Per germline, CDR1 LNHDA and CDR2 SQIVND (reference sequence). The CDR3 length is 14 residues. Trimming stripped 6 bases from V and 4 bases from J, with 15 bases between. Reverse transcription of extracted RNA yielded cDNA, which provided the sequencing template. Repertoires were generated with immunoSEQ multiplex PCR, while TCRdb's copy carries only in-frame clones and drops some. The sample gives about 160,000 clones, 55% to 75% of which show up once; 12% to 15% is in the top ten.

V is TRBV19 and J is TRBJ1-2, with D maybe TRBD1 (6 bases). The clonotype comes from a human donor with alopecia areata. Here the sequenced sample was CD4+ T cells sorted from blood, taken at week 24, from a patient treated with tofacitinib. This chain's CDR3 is CASSPIGDTYGYTF. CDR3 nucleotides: TGTGCCAGTAGCCCTATAGGGGACACCTATGGCTACACCTTC.